Each of the 20 T cell receptor beta chains below was sequenced from the same sample in a study of cytomegalovirus exposure and HLA in healthy donors. Only in-frame clones appear in the TCRdb table, and some are missing; sequencing was by immunoSEQ multiplex PCR. Among about 200,000 clones listed, around 84% were seen once. The sequencing sample was made of PBMCs. These receptors were taken from a woman younger than 45 in good health and CMV-seropositive.

The chain employs TRBV5-6 and TRBJ2-1; D is unresolved. There are 16 residues in the CDR3. Germline CDR1 is SGHDT and CDR2 is YYEEEE. Between the trimmed V and J ends, which lost 3 bases and 6 bases, there was a span of 19 bases. The CDR3 spells CASSSRILVLLNEQFF. The CDR3 region has the DNA TGTGCCAGCAGCTCACGTATCCTAGTCCTACTCAATGAGCAGTTCTTC.

The genes are TRBV18 and TRBJ2-7; 8 bases agree with TRBD1. After removal of 8 bases from V and 4 bases from J, the junction contained 10 bases not matched to a gene. The germline V gene encodes CDR1 KGHSH and CDR2 LQKENI. There are 14 residues in the CDR3. CDR3 DNA sequence: TGTGCCAGCAACTCAGGGGGCGCATATTACGAGCAGTACTTC. Encoded protein: CASNSGGAYYEQYF.

CDR3 bases: TGTGCCAGCAGTTTATGGGCTAGCGGGGCTAGCACAGATACGCAGTATTTT. Translation: CASSLWASGASTDTQYF. This sequence joins TRBV27 and TRBJ2-3, with 9 positions matching TRBD2. Germline assignment: CDR1 MNHEY and CDR2 SMNVEV (reference sequence). The J segment lost 0 bases and the V segment lost 1 base, leaving 5 bases of the junction unmatched. There are 17 residues in the CDR3.

The rearrangement joins TRBV15 to TRBJ2-5, with TRBD2 as a possible D gene (5 bases). CDR3 length: 15 amino acids. The germline V gene has CDR1 LNHNV and CDR2 YYDKDF (reference sequence). Trimming removed 0 bases at V and 1 base at J, with 9 bases between. CDR3 amino acids: CATSRDSGSQETQYF. The DNA of the CDR3 is TGTGCCACCAGCAGAGATTCTGGGAGCCAAGAGACCCAGTACTTC.

The chain has TRBV13 and TRBJ2-1; the match to TRBD1 covers 7 bases. The CDR3 consists of 16 residues. Looked up from germline, CDR1 is PRHDT and CDR2 is FYEKMQ (reference sequence). V lost 5 bases and J lost 7; bases outside the gene matches: 14. In DNA, the CDR3 is TGTGCCAGCAGCCAGCCCCCGGACAGGACCTTTAATGAGCAGTTCTTC. Translating gives CASSQPPDRTFNEQFF. Based on the CDR3 plus reference TRBV13 and TRBJ2-1, the full variable domain is AAGVIQSPRHLIKEKRETATLKCYPIPRHDTVYWYQQGPGQDPQFLISFYEKMQSDKGSIPDRFSAQQFSDYHSELNMSSLELGDSALYFCASSQPPDRTFNEQFFGPGTRLTVL.

The J gene is TRBJ1-2, the V gene TRBV18; 11 nucleotides match TRBD1. CDR3 length: 13 residues. V gave up 5 bases and J gave up 7 bases; unmatched junction bases: 3. Per germline, CDR1 KGHSH and CDR2 LQKENI. This chain's CDR3 is CASSKDRGPGYTF. The CDR3 DNA is TGTGCCAGCTCAAAGGACAGGGGGCCTGGCTACACCTTC.

CDR3 DNA sequence: TGCGCCAGCAGCGTAAGGGCGCGGACAGATTTCTCTGGAAACACCATATATTTT. It yields the protein CASSVRARTDFSGNTIYF. The chain employs TRBV5-1 and TRBJ1-3; possibly TRBD1 for D (6 bases). V was pared by 4 bases and J by 0 bases, with 20 bases between. Germline loops: CDR1 SGHRS, CDR2 YFSETQ. The CDR3 contains 18 residues.

V gene TRBV27 combines with J gene TRBJ2-2, with 10 bases identical to TRBD2. The germline gives CDR1 MNHEY, CDR2 SMNVEV (reference sequence). V trimming: 6 bases; J trimming: 5 bases; junction bases outside the gene matches: 6. The CDR3 extends over 15 amino acids. CDR3: CASSQGLAVTGELFF. Written as DNA, the CDR3 is TGTGCCAGCAGCCAAGGACTAGCGGTTACCGGGGAGCTGTTTTTT.

The genes are TRBV28 and TRBJ1-2; tentative D call: TRBD1 (5 bases). The V and J ends lost 6 bases and 6 bases respectively, with 14 bases between them. The CDR3 covers 13 residues. Germline V CDR1 and CDR2: MDHEN, SYDVKM. The CDR3 reads CASRYSGWDGYTF. Here the CDR3 DNA reads TGTGCCAGCAGGTACTCAGGGTGGGATGGCTACACCTTC.

This sequence joins TRBV6-1 and TRBJ1-1, with 8 bases that match TRBD1. The V and J ends lost 2 bases and 0 bases, in that order; junction bases with no gene match: 14. Germline V CDR1 and CDR2: MNHNS, SASEGT. The CDR3 has 19 amino acids. CDR3 sequence (DNA): TGTGCCAGCAGTGAAATCATATCGGGACAGGTCCACATGAACACTGAAGCTTTCTTT. Protein: CASSEIISGQVHMNTEAFF.

The V and J genes are TRBV7-8 and TRBJ2-7, with TRBD2 as a possible D gene (5 bases). Germline CDR1 reads SGHVS; CDR2 reads FQNEAQ. The CDR3 spans 16 residues. The V gene lost 2 bases and the J gene lost 0 bases, with 14 bases spanning the gap. The CDR3 DNA reads TGTGCCAGCAGCTTAAGGAGGTCTTCGATCTCCTACGAGCAGTACTTC. It encodes CASSLRRSSISYEQYF. Based on the CDR3 plus reference TRBV7-8 and TRBJ2-7, the full variable domain is GAGVSQSPRYKVAKRGQDVALRCDPISGHVSLFWYQQALGQGPEFLTYFQNEAQLDKSGLPSDRFFAERPEGSVSTLKIQRTQQEDSAVYLCASSLRRSSISYEQYFGPGTRLTVT.

V and J are TRBV28 and TRBJ1-1; the D is unclear. The V end was cut by 7 bases, the J end by 3 bases, with 9 bases between. The CDR3 is 12 residues long. Per germline, CDR1 MDHEN and CDR2 SYDVKM. The chain's CDR3 is CASIARDTEAFF. The CDR3 nucleotides read TGTGCCAGCATTGCCCGGGACACTGAAGCTTTCTTT.

This clone has only one observation. J is TRBJ2-2 and V is TRBV27, with D maybe TRBD1 (5 bases). V was shortened by 3 bases and J by 4 bases, with 12 bases between the two germline ends. CDR3 size: 15 residues. From germline, CDR1 is MNHEY and CDR2 SMNVEV (reference sequence). The CDR3 spells CASSFIQGGTGELFF. The DNA of the CDR3 is TGTGCCAGCAGTTTTATCCAGGGCGGCACCGGGGAGCTGTTTTTT.

The chain has TRBV5-1 and TRBJ1-1; D might be TRBD1 (5 bases). Deletions cut 4 bases from V and 4 bases from J, with 17 bases between. Germline-derived CDR1 and CDR2 are SGHRS and YFSETQ. The CDR3 has 15 residues. The CDR3 is CASSSGDGSFTEAFF. For the CDR3, the DNA is TGCGCCAGCAGCAGCGGGGACGGGAGTTTCACTGAAGCTTTCTTT.

This rearrangement joins TRBV4-1 to TRBJ1-2; perhaps TRBD1 as D (6 bases). The CDR3 covers 16 residues. Trimming took 4 bases from V and 6 from J, leaving 21 bases between them. Germline V gene sequence: CDR1 MGHRA, CDR2 YSYEKL. The CDR3 region is CASSRSETGPGDGYTF. In DNA, the CDR3 is TGCGCCAGCAGCCGCTCAGAGACAGGACCCGGTGATGGCTACACCTTC.

This chain joins TRBV10-3 and TRBJ1-1, with D possibly matching TRBD1 (5 bases). The CDR3 consists of 14 residues. V shed 6 bases and J shed 2 bases, with 13 bases lying between them. Germline V lookup: CDR1 ENHRY, CDR2 SYGVKD. As DNA, the CDR3 is TGTGCCATCAGGCGGCAGGGTGGAAACACTGAAGCTTTCTTT. Translated: CAIRRQGGNTEAFF.

The chain joins TRBV5-1 to TRBJ2-7; D not resolved. Germline loops: CDR1 SGHRS, CDR2 YFSETQ. This CDR3 comprises 12 residues. V was pared by 4 bases and J by 3 bases, with 8 bases between. CDR3 DNA: TGCGCCAGCAGCCTGGATCACTACGAGCAGTACTTC. Protein: CASSLDHYEQYF.

The gene calls are TRBV6-6 and TRBJ2-7; D unresolved. CDR3 length: 11 residues. Germline assignment: CDR1 MNHNY and CDR2 SVGAGI (reference sequence). Deletions cut 3 bases from V and 5 bases from J, with 5 bases between. The CDR3: CASSYFDEQYF. In DNA form, the CDR3 reads TGTGCCAGCAGTTATTTCGACGAGCAGTACTTC.

V usage is TRBV27 and J usage is TRBJ2-2, with 10 bases fitting TRBD2. V shed 1 base, J shed 5 bases, and the junction held 7 bases outside the gene matches. CDR1 and CDR2 (germline): MNHEY, SMNVEV (reference sequence). The CDR3 has 17 amino acids. This CDR3 reads CASSLFWASGSTGELFF. In nucleotides, the CDR3 is TGTGCCAGCAGTTTATTTTGGGCTAGCGGGAGTACCGGGGAGCTGTTTTTT.

CDR3 sequence reads: CASREPGTGILFEQYF. Here the CDR3 DNA reads TGCGCCAGCAGAGAACCCGGGACAGGGATACTTTTCGAGCAGTACTTC. The chain recombines TRBV10-2 with TRBJ2-7; 9 bases are a match to TRBD1. This CDR3 spans 16 amino acids. The V gene end was trimmed by 6 bases and the J gene end by 6 bases; junction bases not matched to a gene: 15. Germline V gene sequence: CDR1 WSHSY, CDR2 SAAADI.